A single sample gave rise to the 20 T cell receptor beta chains below, sequenced in a study of T cell repertoires in cytomegalovirus infection. In TCRdb, the reads were re-called with MiXCR into one record per CDR3 protein. The data show 100,000 to 150,000 distinct CDR3 sequences, 8% to 9% seen once. Sequencing was done on a sample of PBMCs. These receptors were obtained from a human donor in good health (CMV status not recorded). Some clones in this sample may be carry-over from other donors' samples.

This clonotype appeared a few times. The rearrangement links TRBV2 to TRBJ2-1; D is uncertain. The CDR3 is 15 residues long. CDR1 is SNHLY and CDR2 is FYNNEI in the germline V gene. V lost 1 base and J 2 bases, leaving 9 bases between the germline ends. The CDR3 loop is CASSEGTPTYNEQFF. Here the CDR3 DNA reads TGTGCCAGCAGTGAAGGCACTCCGACCTACAATGAGCAGTTCTTC.

About this clonotype itself: One base away lies a much larger clone, so this may be a sequencing read error. The chain links TRBV2 to TRBJ1-2; the D is unclear. V lost 6 bases to trimming and J lost 5 bases, with 4 bases between them. This CDR3 spans 10 amino acids. Germline V gene data show CDR1 as SNHLY and CDR2 as FYNNEI. Here the CDR3 reads CASRRYGYTF. Here the CDR3 DNA reads TGTGCCAGCAGGAGGTATGGCTACACCTTC.

The V gene is TRBV4-3, the J gene TRBJ2-1; tentative D call: TRBD2 (6 bases). The V end was cut by 0 bases, the J end by 7 bases, with 13 bases between. The CDR3 runs to 15 residues. The germline CDR1 and CDR2 sequences are LGHNA and YSLEER. DNA for the CDR3: TGCGCCAGCAGCCAAGAAACCGGGACTCCAAATGAGCAGTTCTTC. Translation gives CASSQETGTPNEQFF.

This clonotype was detected ten times or more. The CDR3 loop reads CASSLDGGEQFF. CDR3 in DNA: TGTGCCAGCAGTTTAGACGGGGGTGAGCAGTTCTTC. The gene calls are TRBV12-3 or TRBV12-4 and TRBJ2-1; maybe TRBD2 (6 bases). Trimming cost V 1 base and J 9 bases, with 7 bases left between them. The CDR3 consists of 12 residues.

This clonotype has a count of ten or more. The V call is TRBV20-1, the J call TRBJ1-1, with D unclear. The CDR3 runs to 12 residues. V gave up 1 base and J gave up 6 bases, with 9 bases separating them. Looked up from germline, CDR1 is DFQATT and CDR2 is SNEGSKA (reference sequence). The CDR3 DNA follows: TGCAGTGCTAGAGGAGACATCGCTGAAGCTTTCTTT. This sequence encodes CSARGDIAEAFF.

In its sample, this clonotype was seen many times. The genes are TRBV19 and TRBJ1-2; D might be TRBD1 (6 bases). Trimming took off 8 bases at V and 3 bases at J, with 16 bases between the two ends. Per the germline V gene, CDR1 is LNHDA and CDR2 is SQIVND (reference sequence). This CDR3 is 14 amino acids long. CDR3 in amino acids: CASQTGTNYYGYTF. The CDR3 region has the DNA TGTGCCAGTCAGACCGGGACAAATTACTATGGCTACACCTTC.

This clonotype occurred many times. The rearrangement joins TRBV7-2 to TRBJ2-4, with D hard to call. V was cut by 4 bases and J by 4 bases, with 11 bases left in between. The germline CDR1 and CDR2 sequences are SGHTA and FQGNSA. The CDR3 has 14 residues. The CDR3 sequence is CASSWGGGKNIQYF. For the CDR3, the DNA is TGTGCCAGCAGCTGGGGTGGTGGAAAAAACATTCAGTACTTC.

The chain uses TRBV20-1 and TRBJ1-1; D may be TRBD1 (5 bases). Germline CDR1 and CDR2: DFQATT and SNEGSKA (reference sequence). V gave up 6 bases and J gave up 3 bases, with 17 bases separating them. The CDR3 extends over 14 amino acids. CDR3 protein: CSATPAGRYTEAFF. CDR3 coding DNA: TGCAGTGCCACCCCGGCAGGGCGTTACACTGAAGCTTTCTTT.

This clonotype was observed at least ten times. The chain carries TRBV12-3 or TRBV12-4 and TRBJ2-3; 9 nucleotides align to TRBD2. This CDR3 contains 15 residues. Unmatched junction bases numbered 2, after V lost 3 bases and J lost 1 base. CDR3 sequence (DNA): TGTGCCAGCAGTTTGGGACTAGCAGGCACAGATACGCAGTATTTT. Its protein product is CASSLGLAGTDTQYF.

This clonotype was recorded at least ten times. V is TRBV5-1 and J is TRBJ1-4, with TRBD1 matching over 7 bases. Germline values: CDR1 SGHRS, CDR2 YFSETQ. This CDR3 contains 14 residues. V lost 0 bases to trimming and J lost 8 bases; unmatched junction nucleotides: 4. The CDR3 DNA reads as TGCGCCAGCAGCTTGGGTGGGACAGAAGAAAAACTGTTTTTT. It translates to CASSLGGTEEKLFF.

This clonotype was seen ten or more times. The chain links TRBV7-2 to TRBJ1-1, with 9 bases that match TRBD1. Looked up from germline, CDR1 is SGHTA and CDR2 is FQGNSA. CDR3 length: 15 amino acids. After removal of 5 bases from V and 0 bases from J, the junction contained 4 bases not matched to a gene. CDR3 sequence reads: CASSRGTGLNTEAFF. The DNA for the CDR3 is TGTGCCAGCAGCCGAGGGACAGGGCTGAACACTGAAGCTTTCTTT.

This clonotype was observed many times. The chain is built from TRBV11-2 and TRBJ2-5; the D gene is possibly TRBD1 (5 bases). Trimming took 0 bases from V and 5 from J, leaving 7 bases between them. The germline V gene encodes CDR1 SGHAT and CDR2 FQNNGV. The CDR3 has 13 residues. CDR3 loop: CASSLDRVETQYF. CDR3 nucleotide sequence: TGTGCCAGCAGCTTAGACAGGGTCGAGACCCAGTACTTC.

The chain couples TRBV20-1 to TRBJ1-1; TRBD1 aligns across 8 bases. The J segment lost 1 base and the V segment lost 3 bases, leaving 4 bases of the junction unmatched. The CDR3 sequence is 14 residues long. The germline V gene has CDR1 DFQATT and CDR2 SNEGSKA (reference sequence). The CDR3 region is CSARTGVGNTEAFF. The DNA for the CDR3 is TGCAGTGCTAGGACAGGGGTGGGGAACACTGAAGCTTTCTTT.

This clonotype has just a few counts. DNA for the CDR3: TGTGCCACCAGCAGAGAATTCGGGACTAGCGGGGGGGAGGATACGCAGTATTTT. Translating gives CATSREFGTSGGEDTQYF. The V gene is TRBV15, the J gene TRBJ2-3; 16 bases line up with TRBD2. The CDR3 is made up of 18 amino acids. Unmatched junction bases numbered 6, after V lost 0 bases and J lost 6 bases. Germline CDR1 reads LNHNV; CDR2 reads YYDKDF (reference sequence).

This clonotype was picked up many times. Written as DNA, the CDR3 is TGTGCCAGCAGTGATTCCTCGGGACTCCTGGGACAACAGACCCAGTACTTC. Its translation is CASSDSSGLLGQQTQYF. V and J are TRBV6-6 and TRBJ2-5, with D possibly called TRBD1 or TRBD2 (6 bases each). From germline, CDR1 is MNHNY and CDR2 SVGAGI (reference sequence). CDR3 length: 17 residues. Trimming took off 5 bases at V and 6 bases at J, with 25 bases between the two ends.

This clonotype was counted many times. The chain couples TRBV12-3 or TRBV12-4 to TRBJ1-2, with 8 bases lining up with TRBD1. The CDR3 covers 17 residues. Germline trimming cut 4 bases from V and 5 bases from J; bases unmatched to any gene: 15. CDR3 region: CASSSTRQGPSKYGYTF. Here the CDR3 DNA reads TGTGCCAGCAGTTCAACCCGACAGGGGCCCTCGAAATATGGCTACACCTTC.

This clonotype occurred many times. The J gene is TRBJ2-5, the V gene TRBV28, with D possibly TRBD2 on 6 matching bases. V was shortened by 9 bases and J by 2 bases, with 19 bases between the two germline ends. Germline lookup yields CDR1 MDHEN and CDR2 SYDVKM. The CDR3 has 15 amino acids. The CDR3 region has the DNA TGTGCCAGTCTCTTCGGGCGGGGTCCGCAAGAGACCCAGTACTTC. This encodes CASLFGRGPQETQYF.

This clonotype was seen many times. V and J are TRBV6-6 and TRBJ1-1; D gene uncertain. Deletions cut 2 bases from V and 4 bases from J, with 8 bases between. This CDR3 region has 13 residues. The germline CDR1 and CDR2 sequences are MNHNY and SVGAGI (reference sequence). The CDR3 loop reads CASSYSGVTEAFF. The CDR3 nucleotides are TGTGCCAGCAGTTACAGCGGGGTCACTGAAGCTTTCTTT.

This clonotype was detected many times. This chain connects TRBV12-3 or TRBV12-4 to TRBJ1-1, with 8 nucleotides matching TRBD1. The CDR3 runs 14 residues. V shed 7 bases and J 2 bases; nucleotides not matched to a gene: 6. The CDR3 region is CASTTQGGNTEAFF. For the CDR3, the DNA is TGTGCCAGCACCACACAGGGGGGCAACACTGAAGCTTTCTTT.

The rearrangement links TRBV29-1 to TRBJ2-5; 9 nucleotides line up with TRBD2. The ends lost 7 bases at V and 5 bases at J; junction bases unmatched: 8. Germline V gives CDR1 SQVTM, CDR2 ANQGSEA. The CDR3 loop spans 13 amino acids. The CDR3 sequence: CSASSGGTETQYF. The CDR3 region has the DNA TGCAGCGCCAGTAGCGGGGGTACGGAGACCCAGTACTTC.